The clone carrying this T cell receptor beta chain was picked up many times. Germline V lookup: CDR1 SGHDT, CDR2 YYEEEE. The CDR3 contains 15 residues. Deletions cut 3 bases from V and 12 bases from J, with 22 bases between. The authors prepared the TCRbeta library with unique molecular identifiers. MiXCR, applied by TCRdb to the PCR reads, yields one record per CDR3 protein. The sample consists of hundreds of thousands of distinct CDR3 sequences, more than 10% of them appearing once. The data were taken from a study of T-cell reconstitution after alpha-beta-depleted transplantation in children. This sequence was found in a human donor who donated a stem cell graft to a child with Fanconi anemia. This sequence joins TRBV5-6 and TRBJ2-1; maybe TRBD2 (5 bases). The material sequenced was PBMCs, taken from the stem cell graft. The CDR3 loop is CASSWQDSVGWGQFF. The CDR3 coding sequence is TGTGCCAGCAGCTGGCAAGATAGCGTTGGATGGGGGCAGTTCTTC.